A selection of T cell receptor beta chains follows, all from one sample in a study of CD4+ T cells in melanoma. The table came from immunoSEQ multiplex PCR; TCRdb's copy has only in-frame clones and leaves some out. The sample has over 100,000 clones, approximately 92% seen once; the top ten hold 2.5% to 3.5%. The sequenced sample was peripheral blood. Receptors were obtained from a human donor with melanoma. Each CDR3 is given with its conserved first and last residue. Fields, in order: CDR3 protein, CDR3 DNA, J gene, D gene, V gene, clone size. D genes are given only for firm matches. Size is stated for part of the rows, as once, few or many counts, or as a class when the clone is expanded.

CDR3aa: CASSVEGGQSETQYF; CDR3nt: TGTGCCAGCAGCGTAGAGGGGGGGCAATCGGAGACCCAGTACTTC; j_gene: TRBJ2-5; d_gene: -; v_gene: TRBV9; abundance: -
CDR3aa: CASSPDLGPSPEQYF; CDR3nt: TGTGCCAGCAGCCCAGACTTGGGTCCGTCTCCCGAGCAGTACTTC; j_gene: TRBJ2-7; d_gene: -; v_gene: TRBV7-2; abundance: -
CDR3aa: CASSPVGGPNTEAFF; CDR3nt: TGTGCCAGCAGTCCTGTTGGGGGGCCAAACACTGAAGCTTTCTTT; j_gene: TRBJ1-1; d_gene: -; v_gene: TRBV7-9; abundance: -
CDR3aa: CASSLVIRDNEQFF; CDR3nt: TGTGCCAGCAGCTTAGTCATTAGGGACAATGAGCAGTTCTTC; j_gene: TRBJ2-1; d_gene: -; v_gene: TRBV7-8; abundance: -
CDR3aa: CAWSVGSYNEQFF; CDR3nt: TGTGCCTGGAGTGTGGGGTCCTACAATGAGCAGTTCTTC; j_gene: TRBJ2-1; d_gene: -; v_gene: TRBV30; abundance: -
CDR3aa: CASSLDPGHLYNEQFF; CDR3nt: TGTGCCAGCAGTTTAGACCCGGGACACCTCTACAATGAGCAGTTCTTC; j_gene: TRBJ2-1; d_gene: -; v_gene: TRBV27; abundance: -
CDR3aa: CASSVATTGGVFF; CDR3nt: TGTGCCAGCAGCGTAGCTACGACAGGGGGGGTATTCTTC; j_gene: TRBJ2-1; d_gene: TRBD1; v_gene: TRBV9; abundance: -
CDR3aa: CASSPLGVGETQYF; CDR3nt: TGCGCCAGCAGCCCGCTGGGGGTAGGAGAGACCCAGTACTTC; j_gene: TRBJ2-5; d_gene: -; v_gene: TRBV5-1; abundance: -
CDR3aa: CASSYPGRTQETQYF; CDR3nt: TGTGCCAGCAGTTACCCCGGGAGGACCCAAGAGACCCAGTACTTC; j_gene: TRBJ2-5; d_gene: TRBD2; v_gene: TRBV28; abundance: -
CDR3aa: CASSLWGTGDRQPQHF; CDR3nt: TGTGCCAGCAGTTTATGGGGGACAGGGGATCGTCAGCCCCAGCATTTT; j_gene: TRBJ1-5; d_gene: TRBD1; v_gene: TRBV28; abundance: -
CDR3aa: CASSDTASSGNTIYF; CDR3nt: TGTGCCAGCAGTGATACAGCGAGCTCTGGAAACACCATATATTTT; j_gene: TRBJ1-3; d_gene: -; v_gene: TRBV25-1; abundance: -
CDR3aa: CASSTPVPARSQPQHF; CDR3nt: TGTGCCAGCAGCACCCCTGTACCGGCTAGGAGTCAGCCCCAGCATTTT; j_gene: TRBJ1-5; d_gene: -; v_gene: TRBV21-1; abundance: -
CDR3aa: CASSLYQGGETQYF; CDR3nt: TGTGCCAGCAGCTTATATCAGGGCGGCGAGACCCAGTACTTC; j_gene: TRBJ2-5; d_gene: -; v_gene: TRBV7-2; abundance: -
CDR3aa: CASSQDIARREQFF; CDR3nt: TGCGCCAGCAGCCAAGATATCGCCCGTCGTGAGCAGTTCTTC; j_gene: TRBJ2-1; d_gene: -; v_gene: TRBV4-3; abundance: -
CDR3aa: CASSEYQRIETQYF; CDR3nt: TGTGCCAGCAGTGAATACCAGCGGATAGAGACCCAGTACTTC; j_gene: TRBJ2-5; d_gene: -; v_gene: TRBV25-1; abundance: -
CDR3aa: CASSPGQRDYGYTF; CDR3nt: TGTGCCAGCAGTCCGGGACAGCGAGATTATGGCTACACCTTC; j_gene: TRBJ1-2; d_gene: TRBD1; v_gene: TRBV6-5; abundance: -
CDR3aa: CASSPLAGSTDTQYF; CDR3nt: TGTGCCAGCAGTCCCTTGGCGGGTAGCACAGATACGCAGTATTTT; j_gene: TRBJ2-3; d_gene: -; v_gene: TRBV6-6; abundance: -
CDR3aa: CASSTTGVRSGANVLTF; CDR3nt: TGTGCCAGCAGCACAACTGGGGTTCGCTCTGGGGCCAACGTCCTGACTTTC; j_gene: TRBJ2-6; d_gene: -; v_gene: TRBV7-3; abundance: -
CDR3aa: CASSPPSGFDEQFF; CDR3nt: TGTGCCAGCAGCCCTCCTAGCGGTTTCGATGAGCAGTTCTTC; j_gene: TRBJ2-1; d_gene: TRBD2; v_gene: TRBV14; abundance: once
CDR3aa: CASSDSTGVTDTQYF; CDR3nt: TGTGCCAGCAGTGACTCGACAGGGGTCACAGATACGCAGTATTTT; j_gene: TRBJ2-3; d_gene: TRBD1; v_gene: TRBV2; abundance: -
CDR3aa: CASSLGQRNNEQFF; CDR3nt: TGTGCCAGCAGCTTGGGACAGAGGAACAATGAGCAGTTCTTC; j_gene: TRBJ2-1; d_gene: TRBD1; v_gene: TRBV7-2; abundance: -
CDR3aa: CASPPCSAQPQHF; CDR3nt: TGCGCCAGCCCCCCGTGTTCCGCTCAGCCCCAGCATTTT; j_gene: TRBJ1-5; d_gene: -; v_gene: TRBV23-1; abundance: -
CDR3aa: CASSPRDRGQPQHF; CDR3nt: TGTGCCAGTAGTCCCCGGGACAGGGGCCAGCCCCAGCATTTT; j_gene: TRBJ1-5; d_gene: TRBD1; v_gene: TRBV19; abundance: few
CDR3aa: CASSAGAGGLGYEQYF; CDR3nt: TGTGCCAGCTCAGCGGGAGCAGGTGGGTTGGGCTACGAGCAGTACTTC; j_gene: TRBJ2-7; d_gene: TRBD2; v_gene: TRBV27; abundance: -
CDR3aa: CASTEDGGLAVGRAQYF; CDR3nt: TGTGCCAGCACAGAAGACGGGGGACTAGCGGTCGGGCGGGCCCAGTACTTC; j_gene: TRBJ2-5; d_gene: TRBD2; v_gene: TRBV2; abundance: once
CDR3aa: CASSFGGARGYTF; CDR3nt: TGTGCCAGCAGCTTCGGGGGGGCTCGTGGCTACACCTTC; j_gene: TRBJ1-2; d_gene: -; v_gene: TRBV5-6; abundance: -
CDR3aa: CASSLTTGINSPLHF; CDR3nt: TGTGCCAGCAGCTTGACGACAGGGATTAATTCACCCCTCCACTTT; j_gene: TRBJ1-6; d_gene: TRBD1; v_gene: TRBV5-4; abundance: -
CDR3aa: CASSKDRGNSPLHF; CDR3nt: TGCGCCAGCAGCAAGGACAGGGGTAATTCACCCCTCCACTTT; j_gene: TRBJ1-6; d_gene: TRBD1; v_gene: TRBV5-1; abundance: -
CDR3aa: CASSMNRQGRGEQFF; CDR3nt: TGCGCCAGCAGCATGAACCGACAGGGAAGGGGTGAGCAGTTCTTC; j_gene: TRBJ2-1; d_gene: TRBD1; v_gene: TRBV5-1; abundance: -
CDR3aa: CASVRERQINEQFF; CDR3nt: TGTGCCAGCGTCCGAGAGCGGCAGATCAATGAGCAGTTCTTC; j_gene: TRBJ2-1; d_gene: -; v_gene: TRBV7-2; abundance: -
CDR3aa: CASKPNREDEQYF; CDR3nt: TGTGCCAGCAAACCCAACAGGGAAGACGAGCAGTACTTC; j_gene: TRBJ2-7; d_gene: -; v_gene: TRBV6-6; abundance: -
CDR3aa: CASSLRASATGELFF; CDR3nt: TGTGCCAGCAGCTTAAGGGCTAGCGCGACCGGGGAGCTGTTTTTT; j_gene: TRBJ2-2; d_gene: -; v_gene: TRBV11-2; abundance: -
CDR3aa: CASSPPDTQYF; CDR3nt: TGTGCCAGCAGTCCTCCAGATACGCAGTATTTT; j_gene: TRBJ2-3; d_gene: -; v_gene: TRBV6-5; abundance: -
CDR3aa: CASSARLGTGAYEQYF; CDR3nt: TGTGCCAGCAGTGCACGGTTGGGGACAGGAGCCTACGAGCAGTACTTC; j_gene: TRBJ2-7; d_gene: TRBD1; v_gene: TRBV6-1; abundance: -
CDR3aa: CASSDTGELFF; CDR3nt: TGTGCCAGCAGCGACACCGGGGAGCTGTTTTTT; j_gene: TRBJ2-2; d_gene: -; v_gene: TRBV11-3; abundance: -
CDR3aa: CASSPFTGSEQYF; CDR3nt: TGTGCCAGCAGCCCCTTCACAGGAAGCGAGCAGTACTTC; j_gene: TRBJ2-7; d_gene: -; v_gene: TRBV7-6; abundance: -
CDR3aa: CASSGTGGLGRETQYF; CDR3nt: TGTGCCAGCAGCGGGACAGGGGGTCTTGGTCGAGAGACCCAGTACTTC; j_gene: TRBJ2-5; d_gene: TRBD1; v_gene: TRBV9; abundance: -
CDR3aa: CASGAGGRDTQYF; CDR3nt: TGTGCCAGCGGAGCGGGAGGGCGTGATACGCAGTATTTT; j_gene: TRBJ2-3; d_gene: TRBD2; v_gene: TRBV11-3; abundance: -
CDR3aa: CASSRQGANTGELFF; CDR3nt: TGTGCCAGTAGTAGACAGGGGGCAAACACCGGGGAGCTGTTTTTT; j_gene: TRBJ2-2; d_gene: TRBD1; v_gene: TRBV19; abundance: -
CDR3aa: CASSPGPPNNEQFF; CDR3nt: TGTGCCAGCTCACCAGGACCACCTAACAATGAGCAGTTCTTC; j_gene: TRBJ2-1; d_gene: -; v_gene: TRBV18; abundance: -
CDR3aa: CASSLYRSGELFF; CDR3nt: TGTGCCAGCAGTTTATATAGGTCCGGGGAGCTGTTTTTT; j_gene: TRBJ2-2; d_gene: -; v_gene: TRBV28; abundance: -
CDR3aa: CASSPPVKSYEQYF; CDR3nt: TGTGCCAGCAGCCCCCCTGTTAAGTCCTACGAGCAGTACTTC; j_gene: TRBJ2-7; d_gene: -; v_gene: TRBV13; abundance: -
CDR3aa: CASSLSRLGAGELFF; CDR3nt: TGTGCCAGCAGCTTAAGTCGGCTGGGGGCCGGGGAGCTGTTTTTT; j_gene: TRBJ2-2; d_gene: -; v_gene: TRBV5-4; abundance: -
CDR3aa: CASSYGQGATEQFF; CDR3nt: TGCGCCAGCAGCTACGGACAGGGCGCAACCGAGCAGTTCTTC; j_gene: TRBJ2-1; d_gene: TRBD1; v_gene: TRBV5-1; abundance: -